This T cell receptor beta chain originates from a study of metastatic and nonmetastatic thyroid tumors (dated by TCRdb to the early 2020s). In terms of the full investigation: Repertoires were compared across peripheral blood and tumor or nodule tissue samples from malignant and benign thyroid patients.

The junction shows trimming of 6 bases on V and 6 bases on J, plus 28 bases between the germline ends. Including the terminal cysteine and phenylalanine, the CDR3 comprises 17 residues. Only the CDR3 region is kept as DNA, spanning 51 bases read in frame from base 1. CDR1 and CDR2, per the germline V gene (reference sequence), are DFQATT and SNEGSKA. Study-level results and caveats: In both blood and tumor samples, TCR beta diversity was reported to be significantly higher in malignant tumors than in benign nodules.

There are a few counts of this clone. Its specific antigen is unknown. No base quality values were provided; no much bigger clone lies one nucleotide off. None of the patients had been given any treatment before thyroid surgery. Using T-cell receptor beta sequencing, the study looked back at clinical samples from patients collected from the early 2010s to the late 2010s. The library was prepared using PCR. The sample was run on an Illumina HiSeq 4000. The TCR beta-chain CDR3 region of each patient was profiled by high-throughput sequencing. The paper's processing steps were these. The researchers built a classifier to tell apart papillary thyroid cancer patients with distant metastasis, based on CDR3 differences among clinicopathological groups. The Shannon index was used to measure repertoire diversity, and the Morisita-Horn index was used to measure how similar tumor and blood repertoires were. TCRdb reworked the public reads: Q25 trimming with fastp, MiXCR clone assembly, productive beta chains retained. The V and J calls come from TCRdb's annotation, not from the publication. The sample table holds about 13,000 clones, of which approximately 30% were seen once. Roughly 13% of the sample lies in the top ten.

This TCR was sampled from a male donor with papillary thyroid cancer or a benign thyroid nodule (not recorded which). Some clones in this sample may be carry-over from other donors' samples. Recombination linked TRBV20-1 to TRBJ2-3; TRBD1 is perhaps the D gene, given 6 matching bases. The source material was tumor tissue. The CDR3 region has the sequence CSATRTQRTDFFDTQYF. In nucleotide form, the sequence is TGCAGTGCCACCCGAACCCAGCGGACAGACTTTTTTGATACGCAGTATTTT.